The 20 T cell receptor beta chains below come from one sample, sequenced in a study of blood T cell repertoires in COVID-19 (dated by TCRdb to the early 2020s). Library creation used the immunoSEQ multiplex PCR assay. The immuneACCESS repertoire file appears here via TCRdb, limited to in-frame rearrangements. These files lack a portion of the clones; in checked studies, under half of the deficit traces to unresolved V genes, and the cause of the others is not known. In all, the sample holds fewer than 150,000 clones, and 70% to 90% of those were seen once. The leading ten clones occupy 0.88% of the sample. The sequenced material came from peripheral blood. Source of these receptors: a woman in her forties or fifties with active or convalescent COVID-19.

The chain couples TRBV6-1 to TRBJ2-3, with TRBD2 matching 8 bases. The CDR3 consists of 15 residues. Germline lookup yields CDR1 MNHNS and CDR2 SASEGT. The V and J ends lost 5 bases and 4 bases, in that order; junction bases with no gene match: 8. The CDR3 is CASSSVREGADTQYF. The CDR3 DNA reads as TGTGCCAGCAGTTCGGTCCGGGAGGGCGCAGATACGCAGTATTTT.

The rearrangement links TRBV7-8 to TRBJ2-7, with a tentative D call TRBD2 (6 bases). The V gene lost 7 bases and the J gene lost 6 bases, with 13 bases spanning the gap. The CDR3 spans 12 residues. The germline V gene encodes CDR1 SGHVS and CDR2 FQNEAQ. CDR3: CASTKNGGEQYF. The CDR3 DNA reads as TGTGCCAGCACCAAAAACGGGGGCGAGCAGTACTTC.

The J gene is TRBJ1-6, the V gene TRBV18; tentative D call: TRBD1 (6 bases). Trimming took 4 bases from V and 8 from J, leaving 15 bases between them. The CDR3 runs to 15 residues. CDR1 and CDR2 (germline): KGHSH, LQKENI. The CDR3 coding sequence is TGTGCCAGCTCACTGAAACAGGGTAACGATTCACCCCTCCACTTT. This sequence encodes CASSLKQGNDSPLHF.

The V call is TRBV27, the J call TRBJ1-1; the D is unclear. This CDR3 is 15 amino acids long. Germline CDR1 and CDR2: MNHEY and SMNVEV (reference sequence). The V gene lost 3 bases and the J gene lost 3 bases, with 14 bases spanning the gap. CDR3 region: CASSFAAFPYTEAFF. The CDR3 bases are TGTGCCAGCAGTTTCGCGGCCTTTCCTTACACTGAAGCTTTCTTT.

The chain couples TRBV24-1 to TRBJ2-7; possibly TRBD1 for D (6 bases). Trimming removed 5 bases at V and 1 base at J, with 8 bases between. The CDR3 contains 13 residues. Germline V gives CDR1 KGHDR, CDR2 SFDVKD. In DNA form, the CDR3 reads TGTGCCACCAGTGGGACAGCATCCTACGAGCAGTACTTC. Translating it yields CATSGTASYEQYF.

The genes are TRBV7-8 and TRBJ1-1; 7 bases line up with TRBD1. V gave up 4 bases and J gave up 5 bases; unmatched junction bases: 7. The CDR3 has 14 amino acids. Germline CDR1 and CDR2: SGHVS and FQNEAQ. This CDR3 is CASSSDRTGTEAFF. As DNA, the CDR3 is TGTGCCAGCAGCTCGGACAGGACTGGGACTGAAGCTTTCTTT. Looking up the rest from reference TRBV7-8 and TRBJ1-1 gives the full variable domain: GAGVSQSPRYKVAKRGQDVALRCDPISGHVSLFWYQQALGQGPEFLTYFQNEAQLDKSGLPSDRFFAERPEGSVSTLKIQRTQQEDSAVYLCASSSDRTGTEAFFGQGTRLTVV.

This chain connects TRBV19 to TRBJ1-2, with D possibly matching TRBD1 (6 bases). The CDR3 is 16 amino acids. Trimming removed 5 bases at V and 4 bases at J, with 20 bases between. CDR1 is LNHDA and CDR2 is SQIVND in the germline V gene (reference sequence). This CDR3 is CASSPNGLGQLYGYTF. The CDR3 DNA is TGTGCCAGTAGTCCTAATGGGTTAGGACAGCTCTATGGCTACACCTTC.

The chain is built from TRBV4-3 and TRBJ2-7, with 13 nucleotides matching TRBD2. The junction had 13 bases not matched to a gene; V was cut back by 1 base and J by 1 base. The CDR3 runs to 20 residues. Germline lookup yields CDR1 LGHNA and CDR2 YSLEER. CDR3: CASSQGPVRTSGRVSYEQYF. The CDR3 DNA follows: TGCGCCAGCAGCCAAGGTCCAGTAAGGACTAGCGGGAGAGTATCCTACGAGCAGTACTTC.

This clone was recorded only once. This chain connects TRBV5-4 to TRBJ2-3; 7 bases match TRBD1. J gave up 0 bases and V 0 bases, and 4 bases lay outside the gene matches. In germline, CDR1 is SGHNT, CDR2 YYREEE (reference sequence). The CDR3 length is 16 residues. The CDR3 loop is CASSLGGGVSTDTQYF. The CDR3 DNA follows: TGTGCCAGCAGCTTGGGAGGGGGCGTGAGCACAGATACGCAGTATTTT.

Details on this clone: Sequence at one end of the junction differs from germline and may be a read error. The chain links TRBV7-7 to TRBJ2-7; 9 bases line up with TRBD2. CDR1 and CDR2 from the germline V gene are SSHAT and FNYEAQ (reference sequence). This CDR3 spans 16 amino acids. CDR3 sequence reads: CASSLGLSGGSYEQYF. DNA of the CDR3: TGTGCTAGCAGCTTAGGCCTTAGCGGGGGTTCCTACGAGCAGTACTTC.

There are a few counts of this clone. V gene TRBV4-3 combines with J gene TRBJ2-1, with D unclear. The CDR3 consists of 15 residues. The germline CDR1 and CDR2 sequences are LGHNA and YSLEER. The ends were cut back, 0 bases at V and 4 bases at J, with 10 bases in the middle. For the CDR3, the DNA is TGCGCCAGCAGCCAAGAGGGCTCCTCGTACAATGAGCAGTTCTTC. Translation: CASSQEGSSYNEQFF.

V usage is TRBV24-1 and J usage is TRBJ2-5; TRBD1 aligns across 10 bases. The CDR3 loop spans 16 amino acids. The germline V gene encodes CDR1 KGHDR and CDR2 SFDVKD. After removal of 4 bases from V and 1 base from J, the junction contained 5 bases not matched to a gene. The CDR3 bases are TGTGCCACCAGTGAGGGGACAGGGGACCTCCAAGAGACCCAGTACTTC. It encodes CATSEGTGDLQETQYF.

The chain employs TRBV4-1 and TRBJ2-7, with a weak D call TRBD1 (6 bases). The CDR3 loop spans 15 amino acids. CDR1 and CDR2 (germline): MGHRA, YSYEKL. Trimming stripped 0 bases from V and 3 bases from J, with 12 bases between. CDR3 amino acids: CASSQERGMGYEQYF. Written as DNA, the CDR3 is TGCGCCAGCAGCCAAGAAAGGGGGATGGGCTACGAGCAGTACTTC.

This rearrangement joins TRBV13 to TRBJ1-2, with TRBD1 identical over 11 bases. Germline CDR1 reads PRHDT; CDR2 reads FYEKMQ (reference sequence). The CDR3 has 15 residues. After removal of 5 bases from V and 4 bases from J, the junction contained 6 bases not matched to a gene. The CDR3 sequence: CASSDRTGGSYGYTF. For the CDR3, the DNA is TGTGCCAGCAGCGACAGGACAGGGGGCTCCTATGGCTACACCTTC. Together with reference TRBV13 and TRBJ1-2, the CDR3 gives the full variable domain: AAGVIQSPRHLIKEKRETATLKCYPIPRHDTVYWYQQGPGQDPQFLISFYEKMQSDKGSIPDRFSAQQFSDYHSELNMSSLELGDSALYFCASSDRTGGSYGYTFGSGTRLTVV.

The V gene is TRBV7-9, the J gene TRBJ1-6; a weak D match, TRBD1 (5 bases). Trimming stripped 4 bases from V and 6 bases from J, with 13 bases between. Germline CDR1 is SEHNR and CDR2 is FQNEAQ (reference sequence). The CDR3 length is 15 residues. The CDR3 region is CASSSGGTPNSPLHF. CDR3 sequence (DNA): TGTGCCAGCAGCTCAGGCGGGACCCCTAATTCACCCCTCCACTTT.

This clone appeared a single time. CDR3 region: CASSLGDRDQETQYF. CDR3 sequence (DNA): TGTGCCAGCAGCTTAGGGGACAGGGACCAAGAGACCCAGTACTTC. The chain combines TRBV7-9 with TRBJ2-5; 9 bases fit TRBD1. Germline lookup yields CDR1 SEHNR and CDR2 FQNEAQ (reference sequence). The junction had 0 bases not matched to a gene; V was cut back by 1 base and J by 0 bases. CDR3 length equals 15 residues.

The chain recombines TRBV28 with TRBJ2-7; 7 bases are shared with TRBD2. The CDR3 contains 16 residues. The V and J ends lost 4 bases and 2 bases, in that order; junction bases with no gene match: 11. Per germline, CDR1 MDHEN and CDR2 SYDVKM. The chain's CDR3 is CASSYGLAGVPYEQYF. The CDR3 nucleotides read TGTGCCAGCAGTTATGGGCTGGCGGGAGTGCCCTACGAGCAGTACTTC.

This chain joins TRBV3-1 (or the pseudogene TRBV3-2) and TRBJ2-5; 15 nucleotides align to TRBD2. The CDR3 has 17 residues. CDR1 and CDR2 (germline): LGHDT, YNNKEL (reference sequence). V lost 4 bases to trimming and J lost 4 bases; unmatched junction nucleotides: 7. The CDR3 loop reads CASSPPGLAGGGETQYF. The CDR3 DNA reads as TGTGCCAGCAGCCCGCCGGGACTAGCGGGAGGAGGAGAGACCCAGTACTTC.

The chain combines TRBV7-2 with TRBJ2-7, with 10 bases matching TRBD2. Trimming removed 5 bases from V and 2 bases from J; junction bases left unmatched: 3. This CDR3 has 14 residues. Germline-derived CDR1 and CDR2 are SGHTA and FQGNSA. The CDR3 DNA is TGTGCCAGCAGCATCACTAGCGGGACCTACGAGCAGTACTTC. Its translation: CASSITSGTYEQYF.

V usage is TRBV28 and J usage is TRBJ2-7; D not resolved. The CDR3 extends over 14 amino acids. V was clipped by 1 base and J by 2 bases, with 9 bases between them. Germline V gives CDR1 MDHEN, CDR2 SYDVKM. This CDR3 is CASSLFGGTYEQYF. The CDR3 DNA is TGTGCCAGCAGTTTATTCGGCGGAACCTACGAGCAGTACTTC.